This entry concerns a single T cell receptor beta chain. Its target is unknown. The data were obtained in a study of T cell responses to AZD1222 COVID-19 vaccine. General study results and limits: The study identified only a handful of AZD1222 recipients as seropositive at baseline. Epitopes outside B.1.351 and B.1.1.7 mutated regions reportedly drew nearly half of spike TCRs.

Only in-frame clones appear in the TCRdb table, and some are missing; sequencing was by immunoSEQ multiplex PCR. Seen here are 90,000 to 150,000 clones, around nine tenths observed once, and the top ten hold 2.4%. Between the trimmed V and J ends, which lost 7 bases and 0 bases, there was a span of 16 bases. Germline values: CDR1 LNHDA, CDR2 SQIVND (reference sequence). The CDR3 loop spans 16 amino acids. Here the sequenced sample was peripheral blood, taken on day 0 of AZD1222 vaccination. The chain combines TRBV19 with TRBJ1-3, with D unresolved. The clonotype originates from an adult in good health. The CDR3 sequence is CASTYGRLSSGNTIYF. CDR3 nucleotides: TGTGCCAGTACGTACGGAAGGCTGAGCTCTGGAAACACCATATATTTT.